Following are 26 T cell receptor beta chains from one sample sequenced in a study of CD8 T cells in ankylosing spondylitis. TCRdb re-called the 5' RACE reads with MiXCR, one entry per CDR3 protein. This sample carries 350,000 to 450,000 distinct CDR3 sequences, about 20% of them seen once, and the ten largest clones take around 12%. The specimen was blood, either unsorted or a sorted T cell fraction (not recorded which). The origin of the receptors is a male donor with ankylosing spondylitis or in good health (not recorded which).

The rearrangement uses TRBV4-1 and TRBJ2-2; D is perhaps TRBD2 (5 bases). Deletions cut 1 base from V and 6 bases from J, with 9 bases between. Germline V lookup: CDR1 MGHRA, CDR2 YSYEKL. The CDR3 totals 14 residues. The CDR3 sequence: CASSQGSGAGELFF. The CDR3 DNA is TGCGCCAGCAGCCAAGGGTCCGGGGCCGGGGAGCTGTTTTTT.

This clonotype showed up just a few times. The chain couples TRBV18 to TRBJ2-7; 7 bases match TRBD1. This CDR3 is built from 12 residues. The V and J ends lost 3 bases and 6 bases, in that order; junction bases with no gene match: 2. The germline V gene encodes CDR1 KGHSH and CDR2 LQKENI. The CDR3 here is CASSPGTVEQYF. As DNA, the CDR3 is TGTGCCAGCTCACCCGGGACAGTCGAGCAGTACTTC.

A few counts support this clonotype. The V call is TRBV12-3 or TRBV12-4, the J call TRBJ2-7; 8 bases are a match to TRBD1. CDR3 length equals 15 residues. The V segment lost 4 bases and the J segment 4 bases; nucleotides outside the gene matches: 9. The CDR3, as DNA: TGTGCCAGCAGTTCTCCGACAGGGGCGACTTACGAGCAGTACTTC. It codes for CASSSPTGATYEQYF.

This chain joins TRBV7-2 and TRBJ2-1; D may correspond to TRBD1 or TRBD2 (5 bases each). The V end was cut by 8 bases, the J end by 7 bases, with 15 bases between. This CDR3 contains 13 residues. Per germline, CDR1 SGHTA and CDR2 FQGNSA. The DNA of the CDR3 is TGTGCCAGCCGCAGGGTAGCGTCTAATGAGCAGTTCTTC. As protein: CASRRVASNEQFF.

This chain connects TRBV6-5 to TRBJ2-3, with 9 positions matching TRBD2. The V gene end was trimmed by 0 bases and the J gene end by 8 bases; junction bases not matched to a gene: 6. The CDR3 is made up of 15 amino acids. In germline, CDR1 is MNHEY, CDR2 SVGAGI. CDR3 sequence (DNA): TGTGCCAGCAGTTACTCGGCGGGGGGGCACGGTACGCAGTATTTT. This gives the protein CASSYSAGGHGTQYF.

This rearrangement joins TRBV25-1 to TRBJ2-2; D is unclear. V was trimmed by 3 bases and J by 3 bases, leaving 5 bases between them. The CDR3 sequence is 13 residues long. The germline CDR1 and CDR2 sequences are MGHDK and SYGVNS. This CDR3 reads CASSDGYTGELFF. The CDR3 DNA follows: TGTGCCAGCAGTGATGGGTACACCGGGGAGCTGTTTTTT.

This chain uses TRBV6-1 with TRBJ2-6; the D gene is possibly TRBD1 (5 bases). CDR1 is MNHNS and CDR2 is SASEGT in the germline V gene. Trimming left V 5 bases short and J 2 bases short, with 31 bases between. The CDR3 runs 22 residues. DNA of the CDR3: TGTGCCAGCAGTCCTCAGACAGCGTCCTATATCGAGCCCATACCTGGGGCCAACGTCCTGACTTTC. Amino acid sequence: CASSPQTASYIEPIPGANVLTF.

There are many counts of this clonotype. The V and J genes are TRBV12-3 or TRBV12-4 and TRBJ2-7; D call uncertain. The CDR3 is made up of 12 amino acids. The V and J ends lost 5 bases and 4 bases respectively, with 9 bases between them. The CDR3 spells CASSHTTYEQYF. Written as DNA, the CDR3 is TGTGCCAGCAGTCACACGACATACGAGCAGTACTTC.

V and J are TRBV12-3 or TRBV12-4 and TRBJ2-7; D is unresolved. The CDR3 extends over 14 amino acids. V lost 5 bases and J lost 0, with 11 bases in between. CDR3 sequence: CASSPTRLSYEQYF. The CDR3 coding sequence is TGTGCCAGCAGTCCCACCAGACTCTCCTACGAGCAGTACTTC.

This clonotype was recorded a few times. V and J are TRBV20-1 and TRBJ2-6, with D uncertain. This CDR3 is 14 amino acids long. The V gene lost 6 bases and the J gene lost 1 base, with 10 bases spanning the gap. Looked up from germline, CDR1 is DFQATT and CDR2 is SNEGSKA (reference sequence). The CDR3 is CSAIRPSGANVLTF. CDR3 DNA sequence: TGCAGTGCCATCCGCCCGTCTGGGGCCAACGTCCTGACTTTC.

This clonotype has just a few counts. This chain's CDR3 is CASRPGTGRGEQYF. CDR3 sequence (DNA): TGTGCCAGCAGGCCCGGGACAGGGAGGGGCGAGCAGTACTTC. V gene TRBV12-3 or TRBV12-4 combines with J gene TRBJ2-7, with 9 bases that match TRBD1. CDR3 length: 14 residues. Germline trimming cut 6 bases from V and 6 bases from J; bases unmatched to any gene: 9.

The chain joins TRBV5-6 to TRBJ2-7; D possibly corresponds to TRBD1 (7 bases). This CDR3 region has 18 residues. V was cut by 2 bases and J by 3 bases, with 24 bases left in between. The germline gives CDR1 SGHDT, CDR2 YYEEEE. The CDR3 DNA reads as TGTGCCAGCAGCTTTGGGTTCTCCCAGGGGGGAGATTACTACGAGCAGTACTTC. It yields the protein CASSFGFSQGGDYYEQYF.

The chain links TRBV18 to TRBJ2-3; D possibly corresponds to TRBD2 (6 bases). The CDR3 spans 16 residues. With 2 bases removed from V and 0 bases from J, the gap between germline ends came to 12 bases. Germline CDR1 reads KGHSH; CDR2 reads LQKENI. CDR3 nucleotides: TGTGCCAGCTCACCAGTTCGGGGGTTAAGCACAGATACGCAGTATTTT. The encoded protein is CASSPVRGLSTDTQYF.

The chain carries TRBV20-1 and TRBJ2-5, with D maybe TRBD2 (6 bases). The V end lost 3 bases, the J end lost 5 bases, and 19 bases lay between the germline ends. The CDR3 sequence is 15 residues long. Germline assignment: CDR1 DFQATT and CDR2 SNEGSKA (reference sequence). DNA for the CDR3: TGCAGTGCTAGCGCCTCCTCGGGGGTACTGGAGACCCAGTACTTC. This codes for CSASASSGVLETQYF.

This clonotype was found a few times. The V call is TRBV12-3 or TRBV12-4, the J call TRBJ2-7, with 11 bases lining up with TRBD2. The CDR3 length is 14 residues. V lost 5 bases to trimming and J lost 7 bases; unmatched junction nucleotides: 7. CDR3 nucleotide sequence: TGTGCCAGCAGTCTGACTAGCGGGGCAGGAGAGCAGTACTTC. Translation: CASSLTSGAGEQYF.

This clonotype was seen a few times. V and J are TRBV2 and TRBJ2-7, with D unresolved. Germline-derived CDR1 and CDR2 are SNHLY and FYNNEI. The germline V and J ends were trimmed by 6 bases and 5 bases, with 11 bases remaining between them. CDR3 size: 12 residues. CDR3 residues: CASRNWTHEQYF. Written as DNA, the CDR3 is TGTGCCAGCAGGAACTGGACCCACGAGCAGTACTTC. Combining the CDR3 with reference TRBV2 and TRBJ2-7 gives the whole variable domain EPEVTQTPSHQVTQMGQEVILRCVPISNHLYFYWYRQILGQKVEFLVSFYNNEISEKSEIFDDQFSVERPDGSNFTLKIRSTKLEDSAMYFCASRNWTHEQYFGPGTRLTVT.

This clonotype turned up a few times. The J gene is TRBJ2-1, the V gene TRBV6-1; D possibly corresponds to TRBD2 (6 bases). CDR1 and CDR2 (germline): MNHNS, SASEGT. V lost 7 bases to trimming and J lost 6 bases, with 22 bases between them. The CDR3 runs to 16 residues. In nucleotides, the CDR3 is TGTGCCAGCACCCCCCTCCTGGCGGGAAAATTCAATGAGCAGTTCTTC. Translated: CASTPLLAGKFNEQFF.

This clonotype occurred a few times. This rearrangement joins TRBV15 to TRBJ2-3, with 9 bases fitting TRBD1. With 4 bases clipped from V and 2 bases from J, the junction kept 13 bases outside the gene matches. Germline V gives CDR1 LNHNV, CDR2 YYDKDF (reference sequence). This CDR3 is built from 18 residues. CDR3 amino acids: CATSIGTGWEATTDTQYF. In DNA, the CDR3 is TGTGCCACCAGCATCGGGACAGGGTGGGAAGCAACCACAGATACGCAGTATTTT.

The rearrangement uses TRBV2 and TRBJ2-3; D remains unclear. The CDR3 is 13 residues long. V lost 6 bases and J lost 5, with 12 bases in between. Germline V gene lookup returns CDR1 SNHLY and CDR2 FYNNEI. The CDR3 bases are TGTGCCAGCAGCGAACCCCCAAAAGATACGCAGTATTTT. This encodes CASSEPPKDTQYF.

This clonotype was found a few times. This chain connects TRBV11-2 to TRBJ2-7; TRBD2 matches 12 bases. CDR1 is SGHAT and CDR2 is FQNNGV in the germline V gene. The CDR3 is 13 residues long. The V segment lost 4 bases and the J segment 7 bases; nucleotides outside the gene matches: 2. The CDR3, as DNA: TGTGCCAGCAGCTCTCTAGCGGGGGGGGAGCAGTACTTC. It yields the protein CASSSLAGGEQYF.

Only a few counts were recorded for this clonotype. This chain uses TRBV10-2 with TRBJ2-7, with 9 bases fitting TRBD1. From germline, CDR1 is WSHSY and CDR2 SAAADI. With 6 bases clipped from V and 2 bases from J, the junction kept 2 bases outside the gene matches. The length of the CDR3 is 13 residues. The CDR3 DNA follows: TGCGCCAGCAGGGACAGGGGACCCTACGAGCAGTACTTC. Translated: CASRDRGPYEQYF.

This clonotype was detected only a few times. The V call is TRBV24-1, the J call TRBJ2-3; D remains ambiguous. Trimming removed 3 bases at V and 2 bases at J, with 14 bases between. This CDR3 is built from 16 residues. From germline, CDR1 is KGHDR and CDR2 SFDVKD. CDR3 protein: CATSDPLADLTDTQYF. DNA for the CDR3: TGTGCCACCAGTGATCCTCTTGCGGATCTCACAGATACGCAGTATTTT.

This clonotype has more than one count but fewer than ten. The rearrangement links TRBV28 to TRBJ2-3, with 7 bases lining up with TRBD2. The CDR3 extends over 15 amino acids. CDR1 MDHEN and CDR2 SYDVKM come from the germline V gene. Unmatched junction bases numbered 5, after V lost 5 bases and J lost 0 bases. The CDR3 spells CASSPLASSTDTQYF. The CDR3 DNA reads TGTGCCAGCAGTCCACTAGCGTCAAGCACAGATACGCAGTATTTT.

This clonotype was found once. The chain recombines TRBV10-3 with TRBJ2-7, with 10 bases identical to TRBD1. V lost 6 bases, J lost 4 bases, and 9 bases stayed unmatched. Germline-derived CDR1 and CDR2 are ENHRY and SYGVKD. The CDR3 spans 15 residues. The CDR3 sequence is CAIRGLGQGEYEQYF. CDR3 nucleotides: TGTGCCATCAGGGGCCTCGGACAGGGGGAGTACGAGCAGTACTTC.

This clonotype was recorded many times. The CDR3 coding sequence is TGCAGCGTTGTTGGGGGAATGTATGCCAAAAACATTCAGTACTTC. This translates into CSVVGGMYAKNIQYF. This rearrangement joins TRBV29-1 to TRBJ2-4; D assignment may be TRBD1 or TRBD2 (5 bases each). Per germline, CDR1 SQVTM and CDR2 ANQGSEA. This CDR3 contains 15 residues. Trimming stripped 4 bases from V and 1 base from J, with 14 bases between.

V and J are TRBV12-3 or TRBV12-4 and TRBJ2-1; D possibly uses TRBD1 or TRBD2 (5 bases each). Trimming shortened V by 4 bases and J by 8 bases, and 18 bases separated the two germline ends. The CDR3 consists of 15 residues. This CDR3 is CASSSPGPRGDEQFF. CDR3 coding DNA: TGTGCCAGCAGTTCACCGGGTCCCCGAGGGGATGAGCAGTTCTTC.